This TCR beta chain was recovered during a study of shared clonotypes between healthy human individuals. TCRdb keeps only in-frame clones here, not all; method: immunoSEQ multiplex PCR. The sample records 850,000 to 1,200,000 clones, under 80% being singletons. CDR3 size: 13 residues. Germline trimming cut 2 bases from V and 10 bases from J; bases unmatched to any gene: 4. The germline V gene has CDR1 LGHNA and CDR2 YSLEER. The source of this sequence is a young man in good health. Sequencing was carried out using memory CD4+ T cells sorted from blood. Sample subset: CD45RA-negative fraction. V gene TRBV4-3 combines with J gene TRBJ2-3, with 9 bases fitting TRBD1. The CDR3 nucleotides are TGCGCCAGCAGCCAATCACGACAGGGGGCGCAGTATTTT. This sequence encodes CASSQSRQGAQYF.